The sequence of this T cell receptor beta chain was determined in a study of T cell repertoires in cytomegalovirus infection. V was clipped by 5 bases and J by 6 bases; unmatched bases: 9. CDR1 SGHVS and CDR2 FQNEAQ come from the germline V gene. This CDR3 comprises 15 residues. This clonotype was recorded at least ten times. Its specificity is not known. In TCRdb, the reads were re-called with MiXCR into one record per CDR3 protein. Found here are about 770,000 distinct CDR3 sequences, almost 30% of them singletons; the top ten hold roughly 14%. The sample was cultured CD8+ T cells from PBMCs, taken from culture after CMV antigen stimulation. The rearrangement uses TRBV7-8 and TRBJ1-5; 8 nucleotides align to TRBD1. The sequence was obtained from a human donor in good health (CMV status not recorded). Some clones in this sample may be carry-over from other donors' samples. In DNA form, the CDR3 reads TGTGCCAGCAGCGCGACAGGGGTTAAGGGTCAGCCCCAGCATTTT. This sequence encodes CASSATGVKGQPQHF.